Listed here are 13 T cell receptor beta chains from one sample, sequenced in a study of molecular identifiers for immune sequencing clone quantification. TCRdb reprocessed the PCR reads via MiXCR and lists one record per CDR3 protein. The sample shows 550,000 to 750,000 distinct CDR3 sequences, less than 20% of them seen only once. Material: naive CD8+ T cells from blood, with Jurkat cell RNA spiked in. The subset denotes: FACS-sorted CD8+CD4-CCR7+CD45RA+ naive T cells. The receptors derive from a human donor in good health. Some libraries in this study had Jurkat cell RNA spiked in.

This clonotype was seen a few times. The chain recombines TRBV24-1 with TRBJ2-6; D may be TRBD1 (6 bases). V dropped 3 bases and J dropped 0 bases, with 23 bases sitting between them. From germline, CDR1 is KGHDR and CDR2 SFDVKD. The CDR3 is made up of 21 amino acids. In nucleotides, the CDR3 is TGTGCCACCAGTGATCCAAGCCCTAACGACAGGTACGACTCTGGGGCCAACGTCCTGACTTTC. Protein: CATSDPSPNDRYDSGANVLTF.

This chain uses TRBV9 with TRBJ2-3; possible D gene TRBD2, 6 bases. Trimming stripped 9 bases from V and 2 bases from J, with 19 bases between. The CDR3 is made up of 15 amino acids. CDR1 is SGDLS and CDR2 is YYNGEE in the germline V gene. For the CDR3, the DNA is TGTGCCACAACCCCGGCGGGACGATCCACAGATACGCAGTATTTT. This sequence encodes CATTPAGRSTDTQYF.

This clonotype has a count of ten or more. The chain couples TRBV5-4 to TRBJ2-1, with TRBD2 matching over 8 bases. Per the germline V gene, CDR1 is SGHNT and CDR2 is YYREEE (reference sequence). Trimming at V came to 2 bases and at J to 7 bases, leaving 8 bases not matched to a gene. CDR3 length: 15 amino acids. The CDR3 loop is CASSFTGLGVNEQFF. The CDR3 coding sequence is TGTGCCAGCAGCTTCACGGGACTAGGCGTTAATGAGCAGTTCTTC. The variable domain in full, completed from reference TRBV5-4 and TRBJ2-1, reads ETGVTQSPTHLIKTRGQQVTLRCSSQSGHNTVSWYQQALGQGPQFIFQYYREEENGRGNFPPRFSGLQFPNYSSELNVNALELDDSALYLCASSFTGLGVNEQFFGPGTRLTVL.

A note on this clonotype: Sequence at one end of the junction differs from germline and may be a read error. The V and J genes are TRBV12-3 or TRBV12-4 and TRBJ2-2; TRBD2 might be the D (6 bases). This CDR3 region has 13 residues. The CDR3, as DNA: TGTGCCAGCAGTTTAGGTTCGGTCGGGGGGCTGTTTTTT. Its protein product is CASSLGSVGGLFF.

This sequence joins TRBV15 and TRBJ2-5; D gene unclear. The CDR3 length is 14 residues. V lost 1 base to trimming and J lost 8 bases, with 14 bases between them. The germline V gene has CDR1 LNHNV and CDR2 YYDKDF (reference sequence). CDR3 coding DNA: TGTGCCACCAGCAGAGGGATTGAAGACCCAACCCAGTACTTC. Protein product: CATSRGIEDPTQYF.

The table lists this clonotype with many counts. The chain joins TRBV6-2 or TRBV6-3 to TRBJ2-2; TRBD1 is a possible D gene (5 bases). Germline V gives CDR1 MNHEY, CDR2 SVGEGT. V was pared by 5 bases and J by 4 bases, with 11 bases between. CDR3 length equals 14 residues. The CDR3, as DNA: TGTGCCAGCAGTACGGACATTATCACCGGGGAGCTGTTTTTT. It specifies CASSTDIITGELFF.

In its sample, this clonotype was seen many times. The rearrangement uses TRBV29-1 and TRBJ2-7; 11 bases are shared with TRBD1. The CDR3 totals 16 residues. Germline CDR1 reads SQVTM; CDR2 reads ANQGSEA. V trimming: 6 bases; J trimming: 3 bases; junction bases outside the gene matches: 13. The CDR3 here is CSVESEGQGAIYEQYF. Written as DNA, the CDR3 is TGCAGCGTAGAATCTGAAGGACAGGGGGCCATCTACGAGCAGTACTTC.

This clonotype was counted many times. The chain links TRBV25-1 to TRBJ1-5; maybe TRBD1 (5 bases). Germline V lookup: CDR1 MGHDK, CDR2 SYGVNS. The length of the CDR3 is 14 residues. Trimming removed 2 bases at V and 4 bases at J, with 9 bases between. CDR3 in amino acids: CASSESKGNQPQHF. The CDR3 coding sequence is TGTGCCAGCAGTGAAAGTAAGGGGAATCAGCCCCAGCATTTT.

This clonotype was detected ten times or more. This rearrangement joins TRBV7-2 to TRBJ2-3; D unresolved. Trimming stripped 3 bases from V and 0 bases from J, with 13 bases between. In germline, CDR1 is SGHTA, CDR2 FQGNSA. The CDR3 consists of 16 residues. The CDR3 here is CASSLTHNPSTDTQYF. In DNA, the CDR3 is TGTGCCAGCAGCTTGACACATAATCCTAGCACAGATACGCAGTATTTT. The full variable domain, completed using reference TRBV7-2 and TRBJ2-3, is GAGVSQSPSNKVTEKGKDVELRCDPISGHTALYWYRQSLGQGLEFLIYFQGNSAPDKSGLPSDRFSAERTGGSVSTLTIQRTQQEDSAVYLCASSLTHNPSTDTQYFGPGTRLTVL.

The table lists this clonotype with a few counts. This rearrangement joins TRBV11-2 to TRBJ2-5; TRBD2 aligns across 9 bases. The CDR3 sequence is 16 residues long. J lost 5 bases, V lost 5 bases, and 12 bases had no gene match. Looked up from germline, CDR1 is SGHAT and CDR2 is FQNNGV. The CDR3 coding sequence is TGTGCCAGCAGCCCCTGGATAGCGGGGGTCCAGGAGACCCAGTACTTC. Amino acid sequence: CASSPWIAGVQETQYF.

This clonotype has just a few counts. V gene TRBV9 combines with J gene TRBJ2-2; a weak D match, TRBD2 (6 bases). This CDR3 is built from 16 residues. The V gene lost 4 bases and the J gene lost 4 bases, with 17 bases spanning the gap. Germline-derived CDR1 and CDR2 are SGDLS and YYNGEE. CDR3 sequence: CASSPPARDLTGELFF. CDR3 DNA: TGTGCCAGCAGCCCCCCTGCGCGGGACCTCACCGGGGAGCTGTTTTTT. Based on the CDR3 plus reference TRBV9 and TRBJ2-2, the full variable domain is DSGVTQTPKHLITATGQRVTLRCSPRSGDLSVYWYQQSLDQGLQFLIQYYNGEERAKGNILERFSAQQFPDLHSELNLSSLELGDSALYFCASSPPARDLTGELFFGEGSRLTVL.

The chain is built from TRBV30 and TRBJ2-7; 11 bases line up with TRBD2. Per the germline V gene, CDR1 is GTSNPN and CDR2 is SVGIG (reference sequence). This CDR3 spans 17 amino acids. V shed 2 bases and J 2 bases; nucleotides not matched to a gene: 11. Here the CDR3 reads CAWSLVGTSGIPYEQYF. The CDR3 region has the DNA TGTGCCTGGAGTCTAGTAGGGACTAGCGGTATCCCCTACGAGCAGTACTTC.

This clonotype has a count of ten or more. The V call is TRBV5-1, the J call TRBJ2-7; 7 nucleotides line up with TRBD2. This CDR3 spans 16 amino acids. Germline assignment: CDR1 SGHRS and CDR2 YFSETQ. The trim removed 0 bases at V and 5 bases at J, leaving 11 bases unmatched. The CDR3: CASSLGAGVSTDEQYF. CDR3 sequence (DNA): TGCGCCAGCAGCTTGGGGGCGGGGGTCAGTACGGACGAGCAGTACTTC.